This T cell receptor beta chain was retrieved from a study of blood T cell repertoires in COVID-19. Authors' analysis steps: Estimation of nucleated cell counts was performed using reference gene primer amplification. Sequenced by immunoSEQ multiplex PCR; TCRdb stores in-frame clones only, minus some. D and trimming were read from the DNA, whereas the V and J calls and clone size are those reported in that table. The data show around 190,000 clones, 80% seen once. Losses at the gene ends were 0 bases for V and 0 bases for J; bases not matched to a gene: 6. CDR3 length: 17 residues. Germline loops: CDR1 SGHTS, CDR2 YDEGEE.

The clonotype originates from a man between 60 and 70 years old with acute or convalescent COVID-19. The chain couples TRBV5-8 to TRBJ1-1; 9 nucleotides agree with TRBD1. Sequenced sample: peripheral blood. CDR3 protein: CASSLDGTGRMNTEAFF. CDR3 in DNA: TGTGCCAGCAGCTTGGACGGGACAGGGCGGATGAACACTGAAGCTTTCTTT.